The 23 T cell receptor beta chains below all came from one sample that was sequenced in a study of T cells in Graves' hyperthyroidism and ophthalmopathy. The source material, RNA transcripts, was used to amplify TCR beta CDR3 regions. A first-round RT-PCR of the TCR CDR3 used the HTBI primer set. TCRdb used MiXCR to reprocess the multiplex PCR reads, holding one entry per CDR3 protein. The sample holds roughly 740,000 distinct CDR3 sequences; over 15% are singletons and the top ten take roughly 8%. The sample was blood. These receptors originate from a man between 18 and 29 years old with Graves' hyperthyroidism.

This clonotype appeared a few times. The chain uses TRBV24-1 and TRBJ2-7; 10 bases map to TRBD1. Germline V CDR1 and CDR2: KGHDR, SFDVKD. J was trimmed by 2 bases and V by 4 bases; bases with no gene match: 7. The CDR3 loop spans 16 amino acids. This CDR3 is CATSDPHGTGAYEQYF. CDR3 in DNA: TGTGCCACCAGTGACCCCCACGGGACAGGGGCCTACGAGCAGTACTTC.

As to this clonotype: A much larger clone lies a single base off, so this may be a read error. The DNA of the CDR3 is TGCAGTGCTAGCAAGGCAGGGGGCAGAGAGACCCAGTGCTTC. Translation gives CSASKAGGRETQCF. The chain has TRBV20-1 and TRBJ2-5; 8 bases line up with TRBD1. Germline CDR1 reads DFQATT; CDR2 reads SNEGSKA (reference sequence). The CDR3 has 14 amino acids.

This clonotype was seen at least ten times. The chain uses TRBV20-1 and TRBJ2-7; maybe TRBD1 (6 bases). This CDR3 contains 13 residues. Germline values: CDR1 DFQATT, CDR2 SNEGSKA (reference sequence). The V end was cut by 5 bases, the J end by 0 bases, with 11 bases between. Here the CDR3 reads CSAYRDTSYEQYF. The CDR3 DNA reads TGCAGTGCTTACCGGGACACCTCCTACGAGCAGTACTTC.

V and J are TRBV25-1 and TRBJ2-7; TRBD1 agrees at 10 bases. The CDR3 runs to 14 residues. V shed 6 bases, J shed 4 bases, and the junction held 6 bases outside the gene matches. Germline CDR1 reads MGHDK; CDR2 reads SYGVNS. CDR3 sequence (DNA): TGTGCCAGCAGGGACCCGGGACAGGGGTACGAGCAGTACTTC. Its protein is CASRDPGQGYEQYF.

This clonotype was observed a few times. This chain uses TRBV7-9 with TRBJ2-7; D is possibly TRBD1 (6 bases). V lost 4 bases and J lost 0, with 19 bases in between. This CDR3 contains 17 residues. Per germline, CDR1 SEHNR and CDR2 FQNEAQ (reference sequence). This chain's CDR3 is CASSSTGQEFSSYEQYF. In DNA, the CDR3 is TGTGCCAGCAGCTCCACGGGACAAGAGTTTAGCTCCTACGAGCAGTACTTC.

This clonotype was observed a handful of times. The chain combines TRBV15 with TRBJ2-1; 9 bases agree with TRBD2. This CDR3 contains 15 residues. Germline trimming cut 1 base from V and 7 bases from J; bases unmatched to any gene: 5. Germline lookup yields CDR1 LNHNV and CDR2 YYDKDF (reference sequence). In nucleotides, the CDR3 is TGTGCCACCAGCAGAGCGGCGGGAGGGGATAATGAGCAGTTCTTC. This codes for CATSRAAGGDNEQFF.

This clonotype showed up many times. This chain joins TRBV7-2 and TRBJ2-3, with 9 bases fitting TRBD2. This CDR3 is built from 16 residues. V dropped 5 bases and J dropped 4; count of bases not matched to a gene: 10. The germline gives CDR1 SGHTA, CDR2 FQGNSA. CDR3 protein: CASSPRGAGGSDTQYF. The CDR3 coding sequence is TGTGCCAGCAGCCCTAGAGGAGCGGGAGGTTCAGATACGCAGTATTTT.

This clonotype was detected many times. The chain couples TRBV28 to TRBJ1-1; 11 bases align to TRBD1. This CDR3 is built from 16 residues. Germline V gene lookup returns CDR1 MDHEN and CDR2 SYDVKM. V was pared by 2 bases and J by 3 bases, with 5 bases of the junction left unmatched. CDR3 sequence (DNA): TGTGCCAGCAGTTTACCCGGACAGGGGGCGGACACTGAAGCTTTCTTT. Translation: CASSLPGQGADTEAFF.

This clonotype has only one observation. V usage is TRBV7-9 and J usage is TRBJ2-1; 13 bases are a match to TRBD2. The junction had 12 bases not matched to a gene; V was cut back by 6 bases and J by 7 bases. The CDR3 length is 17 residues. Germline V gene data show CDR1 as SEHNR and CDR2 as FQNEAQ (reference sequence). The CDR3 loop is CASSYSLGLAGSNEQFF. In nucleotides, the CDR3 is TGTGCCAGCAGTTACTCCCTGGGACTAGCGGGATCTAATGAGCAGTTCTTC.

This clonotype has only a few counts. The V call is TRBV27, the J call TRBJ2-3, with unresolved D. Trimming left V 5 bases short and J 3 bases short, with 12 bases between. Germline-derived CDR1 and CDR2 are MNHEY and SMNVEV (reference sequence). The CDR3 length is 14 residues. The CDR3 here is CASSDLPRTDTQYF. The DNA for the CDR3 is TGTGCCAGCAGTGATCTTCCGAGGACAGATACGCAGTATTTT.

The table lists this clonotype with a few counts. This chain connects TRBV28 to TRBJ2-3, with TRBD2 matching 12 bases. This CDR3 has 15 residues. V lost 5 bases, J lost 6 bases, and 6 bases stayed unmatched. Germline-derived CDR1 and CDR2 are MDHEN and SYDVKM. Written as DNA, the CDR3 is TGTGCCAGCAGTCTAATCCTAGCGGGAGGGGATACGCAGTATTTT. Translated, it gives CASSLILAGGDTQYF.

This clonotype was recorded many times. CDR3 bases: TGCGCCAGCGGAACCGGGAGCTCCTACGAGCAGTACTTC. This gives the protein CASGTGSSYEQYF. This chain links TRBV5-1 with TRBJ2-7, with D possibly matching TRBD2 (6 bases). Germline V CDR1 and CDR2: SGHRS, YFSETQ. This CDR3 has 13 amino acids. The V end lost 7 bases, the J end lost 0 bases, and 11 bases lay between the germline ends.

This clonotype was picked up a small number of times. The V call is TRBV19, the J call TRBJ2-7; 7 bases match TRBD2. Germline loops: CDR1 LNHDA, CDR2 SQIVND (reference sequence). V lost 6 bases and J lost 0; bases outside the gene matches: 5. CDR3 length: 14 residues. The CDR3: CASRLASSSYEQYF. In DNA form, the CDR3 reads TGTGCCAGTAGACTAGCGTCAAGCTCCTACGAGCAGTACTTC.

This clonotype was detected only a few times. The V call is TRBV19, the J call TRBJ2-3; TRBD2 matches at 10 bases. Germline CDR1 reads LNHDA; CDR2 reads SQIVND (reference sequence). The V and J ends lost 7 bases and 2 bases, in that order; junction bases with no gene match: 6. The CDR3 is 15 residues long. The CDR3 DNA reads TGTGCCAGTATGCGGAGCGGGAGGGCCACAGATACGCAGTATTTT. Protein product: CASMRSGRATDTQYF.

The gene calls are TRBV19 and TRBJ2-2; D is ambiguous. Trimming took 10 bases from V and 6 from J, leaving 18 bases between them. CDR3 length equals 14 residues. CDR1 is LNHDA, CDR2 SQIVND, per germline (reference sequence). This CDR3 reads CATNLRISSGELFF. CDR3 nucleotide sequence: TGTGCCACCAACCTTAGGATCTCCTCCGGGGAGCTGTTTTTT.

CDR3 region: CASSIGQGALNTEAFF. The CDR3 DNA reads TGTGCCAGTAGTATAGGACAGGGGGCATTGAACACTGAAGCTTTCTTT. V is TRBV19 and J is TRBJ1-1; 10 bases agree with TRBD1. J gave up 0 bases and V 1 base, and 2 bases lay outside the gene matches. Germline-derived CDR1 and CDR2 are LNHDA and SQIVND (reference sequence). This CDR3 contains 16 residues.

The chain uses TRBV19 and TRBJ2-5; D uncertain. The CDR3 covers 13 residues. Germline CDR1 is LNHDA and CDR2 is SQIVND (reference sequence). V was clipped by 11 bases and J by 4 bases, with 17 bases between them. In DNA form, the CDR3 reads TGTGCCTCCTCACGGACGCGAGTAGAGACCCAGTACTTC. Its translation: CASSRTRVETQYF.

This sequence joins TRBV14 and TRBJ2-7, with D possibly being TRBD2 (6 bases). The V end was cut by 6 bases, the J end by 3 bases, with 18 bases between. CDR1 and CDR2 from the germline V gene are SGHDN and FVKESK. The CDR3 covers 15 residues. In DNA form, the CDR3 reads TGTGCCAGCAGTCCCCCGGGACTTCCGTTCTACGAGCAGTACTTC. It translates to CASSPPGLPFYEQYF.

Many counts were recorded for this clonotype. The chain links TRBV2 to TRBJ1-5; 7 positions match TRBD1. The trim removed 8 bases at V and 3 bases at J, leaving 10 bases unmatched. The CDR3 loop spans 15 amino acids. Per the germline V gene, CDR1 is SNHLY and CDR2 is FYNNEI. CDR3 in amino acids: CASRYGDSHNQPQHF. The CDR3 region has the DNA TGTGCCAGCCGCTACGGGGACAGCCACAATCAGCCCCAGCATTTT.

The chain is built from TRBV20-1 and TRBJ1-1; maybe TRBD1 (5 bases). CDR1 is DFQATT and CDR2 is SNEGSKA in the germline V gene (reference sequence). V lost 2 bases and J lost 3, with 16 bases in between. CDR3 size: 15 residues. The CDR3 spells CSARPPGGYYTEAFF. CDR3 DNA sequence: TGCAGTGCTAGACCCCCGGGGGGATATTACACTGAAGCTTTCTTT.

As for this clonotype: Because the CDR3 is missing its conserved closing phenylalanine or tryptophan, this is likely a read error. V usage is TRBV27 and J usage is TRBJ2-7; TRBD1 aligns across 7 bases. CDR1 MNHEY and CDR2 SMNVEV come from the germline V gene (reference sequence). CDR3 size: 13 residues. The V and J ends lost 2 bases and 4 bases, in that order; junction bases with no gene match: 2. CDR3 DNA sequence: TGTGCCAGCAGTTTACGACAGGGTTACGAGCAGTACCTC. Encoded protein: CASSLRQGYEQYL.

This clonotype was recorded at least ten times. The rearrangement joins TRBV6-1 to TRBJ2-3, with TRBD1 matching 10 bases. The germline V gene has CDR1 MNHNS and CDR2 SASEGT. V was clipped by 3 bases and J by 9 bases; unmatched bases: 3. The CDR3 totals 13 residues. CDR3 DNA: TGTGCCAGCAGTGACTGGGACAGGGGAACGCAGTATTTT. Encoded protein: CASSDWDRGTQYF.

The sample holds a few counts of this clonotype. The rearrangement uses TRBV7-9 and TRBJ2-3; D may match TRBD1 or TRBD2 (6 bases each). V was clipped by 3 bases and J by 5 bases, with 15 bases between them. Germline lookup yields CDR1 SEHNR and CDR2 FQNEAQ (reference sequence). The CDR3 is 15 residues long. The CDR3 protein is CASSLWGRGGDTQYF. In DNA, the CDR3 is TGTGCCAGCAGCTTGTGGGGGCGGGGAGGAGATACGCAGTATTTT.